Given below is one TCR beta chain in context. This entry belongs to a study of blood T cell repertoires in COVID-19. Per the study methods: Estimation of nucleated cell counts relied on the amplification of reference gene primers. The data were produced by immunoSEQ multiplex PCR, yet TCRdb's version contains in-frame clones alone and is incomplete. V and J calls plus clone size are reproduced from that table; the DNA served to infer D and trimming. The data show fewer than 350,000 clones, approximately 81% seen once. It was within 2 weeks before study entry that exposed participants met a COVID-19 case. This CDR3 has 16 residues. Trimming cost V 4 bases and J 7 bases; bases outside gene matches: 16. CDR1 and CDR2 from the germline V gene are SGHDT and YYEEEE.

Material for sequencing was PBMCs or T cells enriched from blood (not recorded which). V gene TRBV5-6 combines with J gene TRBJ1-2, with TRBD1 matching over 7 bases. The TCR sequence derives from a woman aged 30 to 39 who had been exposed to COVID-19. The CDR3 bases are TGTGCCAGCAGCCTGGGGGGTCCAACAGGGGTAGGTGGCTACACCTTC. As protein: CASSLGGPTGVGGYTF.